One and the same sample provided the 15 T cell receptor beta chains below, sequenced in a study of CD4 T cells in relation to SARS-CoV-2 and coronaviruses (dated by TCRdb to about 2021). Preparation of the library involved the immunoSEQ multiplex PCR assay. TCRdb holds this immuneACCESS table with in-frame rearrangements only. Some clones are missing; in checked studies, unresolved V genes explain under half, and the rest has no known cause. This sample gives roughly 68,000 clones in total; 93% of them show up just once. The ten largest account for 0.23% of the sample. CD4+ T cells from unexposed donors were collected before the COVID-19 pandemic (2011-2018). Sequenced material: naive CD4+ T cells from PBMCs. Read against the paper, the sample's cell subset or site label means: naive CD4+ T cells isolated by negative enrichment. Source of these receptors: a human donor in good health.

This chain uses TRBV5-6 with TRBJ2-7; D is possibly TRBD1 (6 bases). Germline V gene data show CDR1 as SGHDT and CDR2 as YYEEEE. The CDR3 runs 13 residues. V was shortened by 2 bases and J by 2 bases, with 8 bases between the two germline ends. This CDR3 reads CASSFAGAYEQYF. In DNA, the CDR3 is TGTGCCAGCAGCTTTGCAGGGGCCTACGAGCAGTACTTC.

The chain joins TRBV11-2 to TRBJ2-5, with TRBD2 matching 11 bases. V dropped 5 bases and J dropped 1; count of bases not matched to a gene: 6. In germline, CDR1 is SGHAT, CDR2 FQNNGV. CDR3 length: 16 residues. In DNA form, the CDR3 reads TGTGCCAGCAGCGGTGGGACTAGCGGCTCCCAAGAGACCCAGTACTTC. Encoded protein: CASSGGTSGSQETQYF.

The chain recombines TRBV3-1 (or the pseudogene TRBV3-2) with TRBJ1-2; maybe TRBD1 (5 bases). CDR3 length: 14 amino acids. V lost 6 bases, J lost 7 bases, and 18 bases lay in between. Per the germline V gene, CDR1 is LGHDT and CDR2 is YNNKEL (reference sequence). CDR3 sequence: CASRAIGESGGYTF. The CDR3 bases are TGTGCCAGCAGGGCTATAGGGGAAAGTGGTGGCTACACCTTC.

J is TRBJ2-3 and V is TRBV5-1; TRBD1 matches 9 bases. This CDR3 spans 14 amino acids. Trimming took 3 bases from V and 5 from J; bases not matched to a gene: 4. The V gene's germline CDR1 is SGHRS and CDR2 YFSETQ. The CDR3 is CASSSQGAGDTQYF. The CDR3 nucleotides read TGCGCCAGCAGCTCACAGGGGGCAGGAGATACGCAGTATTTT. Full variable domain (rest looked up from reference TRBV5-1 and TRBJ2-3): KAGVTQTPRYLIKTRGQQVTLSCSPISGHRSVSWYQQTPGQGLQFLFEYFSETQRNKGNFPGRFSGRQFSNSRSEMNVSTLELGDSALYLCASSSQGAGDTQYFGPGTRLTVL.

The CDR3 protein is CAWSGNRNTEAFF. Written as DNA, the CDR3 is TGTGCCTGGAGTGGGAACAGGAACACTGAAGCTTTCTTT. The J gene is TRBJ1-1, the V gene TRBV30; D not resolved. CDR1 and CDR2 (germline): GTSNPN, SVGIG (reference sequence). The CDR3 totals 13 residues. V lost 1 base to trimming and J lost 1 base, with 7 bases between them.

The chain employs TRBV29-1 and TRBJ1-1; D is uncertain. The germline V and J ends were trimmed by 8 bases and 5 bases, with 15 bases remaining between them. The germline V gene has CDR1 SQVTM and CDR2 ANQGSEA. The CDR3 contains 12 residues. CDR3 protein: CSYQGVGTEAFF. The CDR3 DNA is TGCAGCTATCAAGGCGTGGGGACTGAAGCTTTCTTT.

The rearrangement links TRBV29-1 to TRBJ2-5; tentative D call: TRBD2 (5 bases). Germline CDR1 and CDR2: SQVTM and ANQGSEA. The CDR3 has 12 amino acids. The V end was cut by 8 bases, the J end by 5 bases, with 15 bases between. The CDR3: CSSLRDAETQYF. CDR3 nucleotide sequence: TGCAGCTCACTCCGGGATGCGGAGACCCAGTACTTC.

V usage is TRBV7-2 and J usage is TRBJ2-7, with 12 positions matching TRBD1. This CDR3 has 16 amino acids. V lost 6 bases to trimming and J lost 7 bases; unmatched junction nucleotides: 13. In germline, CDR1 is SGHTA, CDR2 FQGNSA. The CDR3 DNA follows: TGTGCCAGCAGGGGGCCGGGACAGGGGGCGCCGGGGGAGCAGTACTTC. Translating it yields CASRGPGQGAPGEQYF.

The count of this clone is one. This chain uses TRBV7-9 with TRBJ2-3; D is tentatively TRBD1 or TRBD2 (5 bases each). The germline V gene has CDR1 SEHNR and CDR2 FQNEAQ (reference sequence). This CDR3 region has 14 residues. Trimming took 5 bases from V and 6 from J, leaving 15 bases between them. The CDR3 is CASSLGTELDTQYF. The CDR3 DNA is TGTGCCAGCAGCCTGGGGACGGAATTGGATACGCAGTATTTT.

The rearrangement uses TRBV7-9 and TRBJ1-3, with D maybe TRBD1 (5 bases). CDR3 length: 18 residues. V was trimmed by 2 bases and J by 0 bases, leaving 17 bases between them. Germline V gene data show CDR1 as SEHNR and CDR2 as FQNEAQ (reference sequence). CDR3 sequence: CASSLMATALYSGNTIYF. As DNA, the CDR3 is TGTGCCAGCAGCTTAATGGCGACAGCACTTTACTCTGGAAACACCATATATTTT.

The chain is built from TRBV11-2 and TRBJ1-1, with D maybe TRBD1 (5 bases). Between the trimmed V and J ends, which lost 0 bases and 4 bases, there was a span of 6 bases. This CDR3 has 13 amino acids. CDR1 SGHAT and CDR2 FQNNGV come from the germline V gene. The CDR3 is CASSLEGGTEAFF. The CDR3 bases are TGTGCCAGCAGCTTAGAGGGGGGCACTGAAGCTTTCTTT.

Details on this clone: The same CDR3 also results from other DNA sequences found in this sample. The rearrangement joins TRBV30 to TRBJ1-2, with TRBD1 identical over 7 bases. Germline CDR1 GTSNPN, CDR2 SVGIG (reference sequence). The CDR3 extends over 11 amino acids. J was trimmed by 8 bases and V by 0 bases; bases with no gene match: 0. The CDR3 is CAWSVQGGYTF. The CDR3, as DNA: TGTGCCTGGAGTGTACAGGGGGGCTACACCTTC.

The chain couples TRBV5-1 to TRBJ1-1, with 8 nucleotides matching TRBD1. The CDR3 runs to 15 residues. CDR1 SGHRS and CDR2 YFSETQ come from the germline V gene. With 3 bases clipped from V and 5 bases from J, the junction kept 9 bases outside the gene matches. DNA for the CDR3: TGCGCCAGCAGCTCCTCAGGGGGCGCAAAAACTGAAGCTTTCTTT. Its protein product is CASSSSGGAKTEAFF.

The J gene is TRBJ1-5, the V gene TRBV6-2 or TRBV6-3; the D is unclear. Trimming stripped 2 bases from V and 6 bases from J, with 17 bases between. Germline V lookup: CDR1 MNHEY, CDR2 SVGEGT. The CDR3 totals 16 residues. The CDR3 bases are TGTGCCAGCAGTTACGGGATTGCTTCGGCGGGTCAGCCCCAGCATTTT. Translated: CASSYGIASAGQPQHF.

V usage is TRBV15 and J usage is TRBJ2-1, with TRBD1 as a possible D gene (7 bases). Trimming took off 8 bases at V and 8 bases at J, with 16 bases between the two ends. Germline V CDR1 and CDR2: LNHNV, YYDKDF (reference sequence). CDR3 length: 13 residues. The CDR3 bases are TGTGCCACCGCGGCAGGGGGGAACCATGAGCAGTTCTTC. This sequence encodes CATAAGGNHEQFF.